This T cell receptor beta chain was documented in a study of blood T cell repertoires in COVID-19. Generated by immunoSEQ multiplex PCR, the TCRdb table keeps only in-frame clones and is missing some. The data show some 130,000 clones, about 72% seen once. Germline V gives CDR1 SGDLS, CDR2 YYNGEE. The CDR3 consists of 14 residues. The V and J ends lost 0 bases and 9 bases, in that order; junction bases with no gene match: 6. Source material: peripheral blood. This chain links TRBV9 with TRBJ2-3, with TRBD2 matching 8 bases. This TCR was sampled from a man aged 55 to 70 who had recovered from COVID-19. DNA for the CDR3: TGTGCCAGCAGCGTAGCCGGGGGGGCCGAAACGCAGTATTTT. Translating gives CASSVAGGAETQYF. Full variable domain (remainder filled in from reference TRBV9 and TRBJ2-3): DSGVTQTPKHLITATGQRVTLRCSPRSGDLSVYWYQQSLDQGLQFLIQYYNGEERAKGNILERFSAQQFPDLHSELNLSSLELGDSALYFCASSVAGGAETQYFGPGTRLTVL.